These 13 T cell receptor beta chains originate from one sample sequenced in a study of T cells in Graves' hyperthyroidism and ophthalmopathy. TCR beta CDR3 regions were amplified from RNA. The study used the HTBI primer set for a first-round RT-PCR of the TCR CDR3. TCRdb re-called the multiplex PCR reads with MiXCR, one entry per CDR3 protein. The sample records hundreds of thousands of distinct CDR3 sequences, under 45% being singletons. Sequenced: blood. The receptor source for this set is a woman in her forties with Graves' hyperthyroidism.

Many counts were recorded for this clonotype. The V and J genes are TRBV5-6 and TRBJ1-1; maybe TRBD1 (5 bases). The CDR3 is 15 amino acids. The V gene's germline CDR1 is SGHDT and CDR2 YYEEEE. V dropped 1 base and J dropped 5 bases, with 15 bases sitting between them. The CDR3 region is CASSLWDGTPTEAFF. CDR3 bases: TGTGCCAGCAGCTTGTGGGACGGGACGCCGACTGAAGCTTTCTTT.

The table lists this clonotype with a few counts. The V and J genes are TRBV5-1 and TRBJ1-1; no firm D call. CDR1 and CDR2 (germline): SGHRS, YFSETQ. CDR3 length: 15 amino acids. Trimming removed 4 bases at V and 1 base at J, with 14 bases between. The CDR3 nucleotides read TGCGCCAGCAGCACAGCCTTGGCGGCGAACACTGAAGCTTTCTTT. Translating it yields CASSTALAANTEAFF.

In the case of this clonotype: A clone one base away is much larger, so this may be a read error. A read error is likely, as this CDR3 ends without the conserved phenylalanine or tryptophan. The rearrangement links TRBV7-2 to TRBJ2-5, with 8 bases aligning to TRBD1. Per the germline V gene, CDR1 is SGHTA and CDR2 is FQGNSA. V was clipped by 5 bases and J by 6 bases; unmatched bases: 11. The CDR3 loop spans 15 amino acids. The CDR3 DNA reads TGTGCCAGCAGCCCCCCAGGGGGCGCGAGGAAGACCCAGTACCTC. This translates into CASSPPGGARKTQYL.

Regarding this clonotype: Sequence at one end of the junction differs from germline and may be a read error. The gene calls are TRBV7-9 and TRBJ2-2; D is unresolved. Per the germline V gene, CDR1 is SEHNR and CDR2 is FQNEAQ (reference sequence). The CDR3 is made up of 16 amino acids. The CDR3, as DNA: TGCGCCAGCAGTCCGGCGGTAGGCCCAAACACCGGGGAGCTGTTTTTT. Translation: CASSPAVGPNTGELFF.

This rearrangement joins TRBV11-3 to TRBJ1-4; TRBD1 is a possible D gene (6 bases). In germline, CDR1 is SGHNT, CDR2 YENEEA. The V and J ends lost 5 bases and 5 bases respectively, with 21 bases between them. CDR3 size: 17 residues. The CDR3 DNA is TGTGCCAGCAGCCAACCCCCGGCGGGGGGCCGGAATGAAAAACTGTTTTTT. As protein: CASSQPPAGGRNEKLFF.

Comments on this clonotype: Its ends do not fully match the called genes, so a read error is possible. The chain uses TRBV19 and TRBJ1-5, with 7 positions matching TRBD1. Germline V gene data show CDR1 as LNHDA and CDR2 as SQIVND (reference sequence). The CDR3 contains 15 residues. The CDR3 nucleotides read TGTGCCGGTAGTACACTACAGGGGTTTGCTCAGCCCCAGCATTTT. Its translation: CAGSTLQGFAQPQHF.

The chain couples TRBV11-2 to TRBJ2-5; 9 nucleotides agree with TRBD2. Germline assignment: CDR1 SGHAT and CDR2 FQNNGV. The V and J ends lost 6 bases and 5 bases, in that order; junction bases with no gene match: 13. This CDR3 is 16 amino acids long. The CDR3 nucleotides are TGTGCCAGCAGGAAATCCGAAGCGGGGGGCGGGGAGACCCAGTACTTC. Its translation: CASRKSEAGGGETQYF.

This clonotype appeared many times. J is TRBJ1-2 and V is TRBV6-2 or TRBV6-3, with D unresolved. The CDR3 length is 13 residues. V was pared by 6 bases and J by 2 bases, with 10 bases between. Germline V lookup: CDR1 MNHEY, CDR2 SVGEGT. The CDR3 protein is CASSRTVNYGYTF. The DNA for the CDR3 is TGTGCCAGCAGCAGAACAGTGAACTATGGCTACACCTTC.

This clonotype came up a few times. Germline is not matched at one junction end, which may reflect a read error. The genes are TRBV5-5 and TRBJ2-7; 8 nucleotides line up with TRBD1. Germline V CDR1 and CDR2: SGHKS, YYEKEE (reference sequence). The CDR3 spans 18 residues. CDR3 DNA: TGCGCCAGCAGCCAAGATTTGGCGCAGGGGGCGTGGGCGTACGAGCAGTACTTC. It is translated as CASSQDLAQGAWAYEQYF. The full variable domain, with the rest looked up from reference TRBV5-5 and TRBJ2-7, is DAGVTQSPTHLIKTRGQQVTLRCSPISGHKSVSWYQQVLGQGPQFIFQYYEKEERGRGNFPDRFSARQFPNYSSELNVNALLLGDSALYLCASSQDLAQGAWAYEQYFGPGTRLTVT.

This clonotype was counted ten times or more. This rearrangement joins TRBV20-1 to TRBJ2-5, with 7 nucleotides matching TRBD1. V gave up 8 bases and J gave up 5 bases; unmatched junction bases: 8. Germline V lookup: CDR1 DFQATT, CDR2 SNEGSKA (reference sequence). This CDR3 spans 12 amino acids. For the CDR3, the DNA is TGCAGTTATGACAGGGATGGGGAGACCCAGTACTTC. This sequence encodes CSYDRDGETQYF.

This clonotype showed up many times. The CDR3 region has the DNA TGTGCCAGCAGTGATCCTGGCCAGCCCCAGCATTTT. Encoded protein: CASSDPGQPQHF. The genes are TRBV25-1 and TRBJ1-5; D call uncertain. The CDR3 consists of 12 residues. The germline gives CDR1 MGHDK, CDR2 SYGVNS. Between the trimmed V and J ends, which lost 3 bases and 7 bases, there was a span of 7 bases.

V and J are TRBV2 and TRBJ1-1; tentative D call: TRBD1 (5 bases). Trimming took 5 bases from V and 1 from J, leaving 17 bases between them. The CDR3 spans 16 residues. Germline CDR1 reads SNHLY; CDR2 reads FYNNEI. DNA for the CDR3: TGTGCCAGCAGTTACTCGACCGGGGCGGGGAACACTGAAGCTTTCTTT. Translation gives CASSYSTGAGNTEAFF.

This clonotype was recorded at least ten times. The chain has TRBV6-5 and TRBJ1-6, with TRBD1 identical over 9 bases. This CDR3 is 14 amino acids long. The junction had 2 bases not matched to a gene; V was cut back by 5 bases and J by 6 bases. Germline CDR1 reads MNHEY; CDR2 reads SVGAGI. In nucleotides, the CDR3 is TGTGCCAGCAGTGAGGGACAGGGTAATTCACCCCTCCACTTT. It codes for CASSEGQGNSPLHF.